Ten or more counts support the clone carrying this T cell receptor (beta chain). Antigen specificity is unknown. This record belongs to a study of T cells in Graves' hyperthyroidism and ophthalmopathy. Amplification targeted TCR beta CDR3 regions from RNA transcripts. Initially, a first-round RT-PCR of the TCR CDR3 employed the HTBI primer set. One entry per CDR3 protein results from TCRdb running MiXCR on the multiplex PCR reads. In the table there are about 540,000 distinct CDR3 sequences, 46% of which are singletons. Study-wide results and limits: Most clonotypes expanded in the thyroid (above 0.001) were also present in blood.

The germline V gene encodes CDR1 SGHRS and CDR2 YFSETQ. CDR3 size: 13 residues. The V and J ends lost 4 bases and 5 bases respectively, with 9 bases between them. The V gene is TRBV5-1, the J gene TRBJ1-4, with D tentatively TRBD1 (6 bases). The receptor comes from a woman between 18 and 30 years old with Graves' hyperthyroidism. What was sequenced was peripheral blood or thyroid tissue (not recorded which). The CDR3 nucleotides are TGCGCCAGCAGCGTGGGACAAAATGAAAAACTGTTTTTT. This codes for CASSVGQNEKLFF.